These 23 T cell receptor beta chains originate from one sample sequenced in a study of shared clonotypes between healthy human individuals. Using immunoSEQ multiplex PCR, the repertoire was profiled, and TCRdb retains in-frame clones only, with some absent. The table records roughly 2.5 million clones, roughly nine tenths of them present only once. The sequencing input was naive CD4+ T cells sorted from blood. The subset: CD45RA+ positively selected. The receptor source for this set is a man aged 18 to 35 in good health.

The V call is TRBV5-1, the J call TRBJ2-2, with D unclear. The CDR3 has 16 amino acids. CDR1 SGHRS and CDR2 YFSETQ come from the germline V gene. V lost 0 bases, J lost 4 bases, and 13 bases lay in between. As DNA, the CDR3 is TGCGCCAGCAGCTTGGGCGGCCCTAACCCCACCGGGGAGCTGTTTTTT. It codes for CASSLGGPNPTGELFF.

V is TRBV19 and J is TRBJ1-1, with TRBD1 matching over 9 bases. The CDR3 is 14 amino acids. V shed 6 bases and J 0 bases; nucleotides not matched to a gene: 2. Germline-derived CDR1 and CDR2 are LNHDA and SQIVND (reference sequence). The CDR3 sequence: CASRRDRVNTEAFF. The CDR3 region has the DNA TGTGCCAGTAGGAGGGACAGGGTGAACACTGAAGCTTTCTTT.

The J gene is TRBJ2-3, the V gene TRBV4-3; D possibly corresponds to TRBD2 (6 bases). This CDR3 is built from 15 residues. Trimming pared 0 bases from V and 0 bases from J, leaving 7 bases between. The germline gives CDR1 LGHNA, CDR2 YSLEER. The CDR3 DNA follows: TGCGCCAGCAGCCAAGAACTAGCCAGCACAGATACGCAGTATTTT. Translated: CASSQELASTDTQYF.

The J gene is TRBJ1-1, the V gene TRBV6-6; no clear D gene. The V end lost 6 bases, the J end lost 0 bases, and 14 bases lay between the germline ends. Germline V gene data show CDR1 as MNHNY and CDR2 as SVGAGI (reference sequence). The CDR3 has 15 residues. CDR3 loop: CASSLRPLLNTEAFF. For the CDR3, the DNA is TGTGCCAGCAGCCTCCGGCCCCTGCTGAACACTGAAGCTTTCTTT.

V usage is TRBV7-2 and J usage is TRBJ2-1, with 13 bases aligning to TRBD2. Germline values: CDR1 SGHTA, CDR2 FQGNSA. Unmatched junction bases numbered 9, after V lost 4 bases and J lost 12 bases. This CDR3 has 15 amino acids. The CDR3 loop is CASSYWTSGSSRQFF. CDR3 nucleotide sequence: TGTGCCAGCAGCTACTGGACTAGCGGGAGTTCCCGGCAGTTCTTC.

For the CDR3, the DNA is TGTGCCAGCAGCGTAGCCCAGGGGTTTGGCTACACCTTC. This gives the protein CASSVAQGFGYTF. This sequence joins TRBV9 and TRBJ1-2, with D tentatively TRBD1 (6 bases). Trimming took off 0 bases at V and 7 bases at J, with 10 bases between the two ends. Germline CDR1 is SGDLS and CDR2 is YYNGEE. This CDR3 is built from 13 residues.

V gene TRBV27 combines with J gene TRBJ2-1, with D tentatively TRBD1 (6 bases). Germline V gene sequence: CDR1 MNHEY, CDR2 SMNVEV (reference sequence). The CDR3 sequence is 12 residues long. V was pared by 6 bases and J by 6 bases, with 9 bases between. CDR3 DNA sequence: TGTGCCAGCAGCTACAGGGTCAATGAGCAGTTCTTC. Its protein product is CASSYRVNEQFF.

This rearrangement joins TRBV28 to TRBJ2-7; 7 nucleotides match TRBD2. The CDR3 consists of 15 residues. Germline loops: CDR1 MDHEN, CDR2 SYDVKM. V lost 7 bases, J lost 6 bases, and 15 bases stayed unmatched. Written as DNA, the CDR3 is TGTGCCAGCACCTTAGATGGGTCCGGGGAGGGCGAGCAGTACTTC. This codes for CASTLDGSGEGEQYF.

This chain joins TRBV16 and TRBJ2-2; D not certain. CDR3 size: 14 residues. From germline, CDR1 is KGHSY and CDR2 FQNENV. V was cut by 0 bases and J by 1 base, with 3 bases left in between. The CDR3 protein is CASSQSQNTGELFF. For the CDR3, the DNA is TGTGCCAGCAGCCAATCCCAGAACACCGGGGAGCTGTTTTTT.

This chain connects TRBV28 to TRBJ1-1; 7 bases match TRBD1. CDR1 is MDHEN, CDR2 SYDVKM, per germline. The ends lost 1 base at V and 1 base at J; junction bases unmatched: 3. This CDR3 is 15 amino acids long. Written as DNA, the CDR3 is TGTGCCAGCAGTTTATTTCGGACAGGGAACACTGAAGCTTTCTTT. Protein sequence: CASSLFRTGNTEAFF. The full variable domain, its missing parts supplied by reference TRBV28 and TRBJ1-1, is DVKVTQSSRYLVKRTGEKVFLECVQDMDHENMFWYRQDPGLGLRLIYFSYDVKMKEKGDIPEGYSVSREKKERFSLILESASTNQTSMYLCASSLFRTGNTEAFFGQGTRLTVV.

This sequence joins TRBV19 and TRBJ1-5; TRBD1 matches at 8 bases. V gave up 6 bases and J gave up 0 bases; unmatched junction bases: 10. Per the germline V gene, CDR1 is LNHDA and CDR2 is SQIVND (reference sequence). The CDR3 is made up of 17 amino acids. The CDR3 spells CASRTQGALYSNQPQHF. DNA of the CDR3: TGTGCCAGTAGGACGCAGGGGGCGTTATATAGCAATCAGCCCCAGCATTTT.

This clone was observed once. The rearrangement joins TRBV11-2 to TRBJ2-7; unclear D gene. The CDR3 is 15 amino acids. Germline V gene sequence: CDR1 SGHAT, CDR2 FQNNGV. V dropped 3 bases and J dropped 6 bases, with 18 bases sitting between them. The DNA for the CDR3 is TGTGCCAGCAGCTTCACCGCAGAGGTTGGGCTCGAGCAGTACTTC. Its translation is CASSFTAEVGLEQYF.

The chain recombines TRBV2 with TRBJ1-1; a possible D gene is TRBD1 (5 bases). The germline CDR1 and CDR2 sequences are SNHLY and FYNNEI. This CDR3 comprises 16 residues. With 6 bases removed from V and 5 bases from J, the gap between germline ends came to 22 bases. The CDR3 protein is CASRTRDPVTGTEAFF. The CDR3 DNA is TGTGCCAGCAGAACCCGGGACCCGGTTACGGGAACTGAAGCTTTCTTT.

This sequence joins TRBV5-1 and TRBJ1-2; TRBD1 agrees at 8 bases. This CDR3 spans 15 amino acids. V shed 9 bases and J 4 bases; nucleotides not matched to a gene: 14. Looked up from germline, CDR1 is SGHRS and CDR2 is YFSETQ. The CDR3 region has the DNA TGCGCCACCGGGGCCGGAGACAGGGGACCCTATGGCTACACCTTC. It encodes CATGAGDRGPYGYTF.

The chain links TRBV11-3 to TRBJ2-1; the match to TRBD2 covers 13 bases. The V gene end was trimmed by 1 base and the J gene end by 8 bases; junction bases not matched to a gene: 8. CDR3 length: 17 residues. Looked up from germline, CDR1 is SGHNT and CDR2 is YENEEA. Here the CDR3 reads CASSLGAGLAGDYEQFF. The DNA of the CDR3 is TGTGCCAGCAGCTTAGGGGCCGGACTAGCGGGAGATTATGAGCAGTTCTTC.

Written as DNA, the CDR3 is TGTGCCAGCAGCTTAGGGGGCGGGGCCGCTAACTATGGCTACACCTTC. This translates into CASSLGGGAANYGYTF. The V and J genes are TRBV7-9 and TRBJ1-2; tentative D call: TRBD1 (5 bases). CDR3 length: 16 amino acids. Trimming removed 1 base from V and 0 bases from J, with 12 bases in between. Per germline, CDR1 SEHNR and CDR2 FQNEAQ (reference sequence).

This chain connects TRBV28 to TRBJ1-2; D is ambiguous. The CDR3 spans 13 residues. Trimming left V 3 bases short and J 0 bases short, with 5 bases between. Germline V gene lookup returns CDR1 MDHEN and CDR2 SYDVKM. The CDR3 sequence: CASSFLPNYGYTF. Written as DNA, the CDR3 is TGTGCCAGCAGTTTCCTACCTAACTATGGCTACACCTTC.

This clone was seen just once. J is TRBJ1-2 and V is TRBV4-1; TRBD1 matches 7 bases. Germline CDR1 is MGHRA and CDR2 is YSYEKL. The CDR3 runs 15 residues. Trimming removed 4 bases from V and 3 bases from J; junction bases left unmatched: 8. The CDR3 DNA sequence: TGCGCCAGCAGCCGAACACACGACAGGGACTATGGCTACACCTTC. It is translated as CASSRTHDRDYGYTF.

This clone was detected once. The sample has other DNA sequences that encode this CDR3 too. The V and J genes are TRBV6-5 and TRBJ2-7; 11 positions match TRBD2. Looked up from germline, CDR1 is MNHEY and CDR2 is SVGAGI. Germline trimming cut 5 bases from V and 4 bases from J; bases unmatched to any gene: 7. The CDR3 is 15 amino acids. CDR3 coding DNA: TGTGCCAGCAGTCGCGGACTAGCGGGTCCTTACGAGCAGTACTTC. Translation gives CASSRGLAGPYEQYF.

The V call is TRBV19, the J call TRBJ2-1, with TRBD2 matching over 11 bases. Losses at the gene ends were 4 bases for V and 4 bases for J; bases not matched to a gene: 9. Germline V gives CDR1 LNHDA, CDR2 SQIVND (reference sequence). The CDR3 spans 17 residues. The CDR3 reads CASSSLTSGGWYNEQFF. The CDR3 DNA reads TGTGCCAGTAGTAGCTTAACTAGCGGGGGTTGGTACAATGAGCAGTTCTTC.

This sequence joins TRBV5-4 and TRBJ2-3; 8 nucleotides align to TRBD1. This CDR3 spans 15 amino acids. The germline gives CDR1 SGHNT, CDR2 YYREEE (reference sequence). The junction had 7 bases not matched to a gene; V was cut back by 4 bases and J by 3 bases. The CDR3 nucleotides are TGTGCCAGCAGCCAGGGGGCCGGTGGTACAGATACGCAGTATTTT. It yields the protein CASSQGAGGTDTQYF.

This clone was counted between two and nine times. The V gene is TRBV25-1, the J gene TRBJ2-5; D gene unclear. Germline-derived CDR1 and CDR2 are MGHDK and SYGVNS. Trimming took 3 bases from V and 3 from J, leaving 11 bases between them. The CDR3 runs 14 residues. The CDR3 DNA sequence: TGTGCCAGCAGTGATAGGGATTGGGAAGAGACCCAGTACTTC. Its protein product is CASSDRDWEETQYF.

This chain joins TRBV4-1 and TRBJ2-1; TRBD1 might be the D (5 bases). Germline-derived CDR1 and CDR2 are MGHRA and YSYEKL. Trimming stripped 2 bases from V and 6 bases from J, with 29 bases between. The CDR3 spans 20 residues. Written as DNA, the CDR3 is TGCGCCAGCAGCCAAACCCCCCCGGGTAGGGGCAAGACACCGGCCAATGAGCAGTTCTTC. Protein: CASSQTPPGRGKTPANEQFF.